This T cell receptor beta chain comes out of a study of response to subunit inactivated influenza vaccine listed by TCRdb under 2018. Study-level background: Deep quantitative profiling of the T cell receptor repertoire was used in the study to follow responses to a trivalent subunit inactivated influenza vaccine.

What the research found in general, with its limitations: It was suggested by the authors that each seasonal influenza vaccination may recruit only a limited number of new T cells.

On this clonotype itself: Its antigen target is currently unknown. Per-base quality was not reported, and no clone a single base away is much larger than it.

Receptor libraries were prepared by RT-PCR. Sequencing was performed on an Illumina HiSeq 2500. TCRdb itself trimmed the public reads at Q25 with fastp, ran MiXCR and retained productive beta chains. Each CDR3 protein appears once, grouped with its most common genes and DNA. For this sample the table gives a few hundred thousand distinct CDR3 sequences, of which roughly 15% were detected only once. 11% of the sample goes to the ten largest clones. For this chain, trimming is 5 bases at the V end and 0 bases at the J end, and the number of junction bases without a gene match is 6. Via the germline V gene, CDR1 is SGHTA and CDR2 FQGTGA. The CDR3 holds 16 amino acids from the cysteine to the phenylalanine. The sequence is cut down to CDR3 DNA, 48 bases in frame from base 1.

This clonotype was sampled from a man aged 50 to 60 who received an inactivated influenza vaccine. Donor details come from another sample of the same person, matched by shared clones. The sequence joins TRBV7-3 to TRBJ2-1, and TRBD2 aligns with 8 junction nucleotides. The starting material was PBMCs from blood, obtained 11 to 12 days after vaccination. The sequence in DNA is TGTGCCAGCAGCGTACTAGCGGCAGGCTCCTACAATGAGCAGTTCTTC. This is translated as CASSVLAAGSYNEQFF. The CDR3 plus the reference TRBV7-3 and TRBJ2-1 genes for the other parts give the full variable domain: GAGVSQTPSNKVTEKGKYVELRCDPISGHTALYWYRQSLGQGPEFLIYFQGTGAADDSGLPNDRFFAVRPEGSVSTLKIQRTERGDSAVYLCASSVLAAGSYNEQFFGPGTRLTVL.